The rows below give T cell receptor beta chains drawn from one sample of a study of T-cell memory formation after mild COVID-19. MiXCR, applied by TCRdb to the 5' RACE reads, yields one record per CDR3 protein. The repertoire includes 58,000 or so distinct CDR3 sequences, around a quarter of them detected once, and approximately 43% sits in the top ten. Sequenced sample: PBMCs or a T cell subset sorted from them (not recorded which). The receptors come from a young man who had mild COVID-19 (a few samples of this study predate the infection). Cell type and time point are not known. Both conserved end residues are part of each CDR3. The D gene is left open where the match is weak. Rows may omit the clone size; those that give it use once, few, many or a size class.

D,J,V,size,DNA,CDR3
.,TRBJ2-5,TRBV7-9,.,TGTGCCAGCAGCCACCCAGTAAGAGAGGTTGAGACCCAGTACTTC,CASSHPVREVETQYF
.,TRBJ2-7,TRBV4-3,few,TGCGCCAGCAGCCAAGGTCTCTCCTACGAGCAGTACTTC,CASSQGLSYEQYF
TRBD1,TRBJ2-2,TRBV4-1,.,TGCGCCAGCAGCCAAGTGGGACAGATAAACACCGGGGAGCTGTTTTTT,CASSQVGQINTGELFF
.,TRBJ1-1,TRBV5-4,.,TGTGCCAGCATGACCCGAAAGGATGATGAAGCTTTCTTT,CASMTRKDDEAFF
.,TRBJ1-2,TRBV5-5,.,TGTGCCAGCAGCTTGACTATGCGACCGATTCACTATGGCTACACCTTC,CASSLTMRPIHYGYTF
TRBD1,TRBJ2-3,TRBV4-1,few,TGCGCCAGCAGCCAAGGGACAGGGGGCACAGATACGCAGTATTTT,CASSQGTGGTDTQYF
.,TRBJ2-5,TRBV6-5,.,TGTGCCAGCAGTTACTCGAGTAGTGGGGTCGGGGTGACCCAGTACTTC,CASSYSSSGVGVTQYF
.,TRBJ2-7,TRBV6-2/TRBV6-3,.,TGTGCCAGCAGTTACGGTACTTTGGGGGATTACGGCTACGAGCAGTACTTC,CASSYGTLGDYGYEQYF
TRBD2,TRBJ2-3,TRBV4-2,.,TGTGCCAGCAGCCAAGTCTCCAGCGGGGGGGCCGATACGCAGTATTTT,CASSQVSSGGADTQYF
.,TRBJ1-2,TRBV4-1,.,TGCGCCAGCAGCCAAGAGGGAGAGATCCTTAACTATGGCTACACCTTC,CASSQEGEILNYGYTF
TRBD1,TRBJ1-4,TRBV12-3/TRBV12-4,.,TGTGCCAGCAGTCCGGGACAGGGGTATTGGGAGTACGAAAAACTGTTTTTT,CASSPGQGYWEYEKLFF
.,TRBJ2-7,TRBV2,once,TGTGCCAGCATGACAGAGACCTACGAGCAGTACTTC,CASMTETYEQYF
.,TRBJ2-6,TRBV24-1,.,TGTGCCACCAGGGGGGCCGTTGCAGACGTAACTGGGGCCAACGTCCTGACTTTC,CATRGAVADVTGANVLTF
.,TRBJ2-5,TRBV11-1,few,TGTGCCAGCAGCCGAACGCTAGCGAGCCAAGAGACCCAGTACTTC,CASSRTLASQETQYF
TRBD2,TRBJ2-5,TRBV7-8,.,TGTGCCAGCAGCTCCGTCCCGGGACTAGCGTATGAGACCCAGTACTTC,CASSSVPGLAYETQYF
.,TRBJ2-3,TRBV29-1,.,TGCAGCGTTCGAAGGGCAAAAAGAGGGGATACGCAGTATTTT,CSVRRAKRGDTQYF
TRBD2,TRBJ2-5,TRBV28,.,TGTGCCAGCAGTCCACAGATACTAGCGGGGGGCGAAGAGGGCCAGTACTTC,CASSPQILAGGEEGQYF
TRBD2,TRBJ2-7,TRBV14,.,TGTGCCAGCAGCCGTTGGGGGACCGGGGGGAGCTCCTACGAGCAGTACTTC,CASSRWGTGGSSYEQYF
.,TRBJ2-5,TRBV27,.,TGTGCCAGCAGTTTATCAGCGCCCGACAGGATACAAGAGACCCAGTACTTC,CASSLSAPDRIQETQYF
.,TRBJ1-2,TRBV12-3/TRBV12-4,few,TGTGCCAGCAGTTGGGGGGATGGCTATGGCTACACCTTC,CASSWGDGYGYTF
.,TRBJ2-4,TRBV3-1,few,TGTGCCAGCAGCCAAGATCCGAAAGGAGGTTCAAACATTCAGTACTTC,CASSQDPKGGSNIQYF
.,TRBJ2-1,TRBV6-2/TRBV6-3,many,TGTGCCAGCAGTTACTCAATTAGTTACAATGAGCAGTTCTTC,CASSYSISYNEQFF
TRBD1,TRBJ1-1,TRBV6-2/TRBV6-3,.,TGTGCCAGCGGATTAAGACAGGGCTTTGTGGCTTTCTTT,CASGLRQGFVAFF
.,TRBJ1-1,TRBV6-2/TRBV6-3,.,TGTGCCATCGGGTATCGGGAGTCTTTCTTT,CAIGYRESFF
.,TRBJ1-1,TRBV27,.,TGTGCCAGCAGTCCCCCTCGGACCTATTTGGGCACTGAAGCTTTCTTT,CASSPPRTYLGTEAFF
.,TRBJ1-2,TRBV7-9,many,TGTGCCAGCAGCTTAGCGGGTCAGGGGCCGGACTATGGCTACACCTTC,CASSLAGQGPDYGYTF
TRBD2,TRBJ2-1,TRBV5-1,few,TGCGCCAGCAGCCAAGGACTAGCGGGGAACAATGAGCAGTTCTTC,CASSQGLAGNNEQFF
TRBD1,TRBJ1-5,TRBV6-2/TRBV6-3,.,TGTGCCAGCAGTTACCAGACAGGGGACCCTCATAGCAATCAGCCCCAGCATTTT,CASSYQTGDPHSNQPQHF
.,TRBJ2-5,TRBV11-2,.,TGTGCCAGCAGCTCCGGGGACTTATGGGAGACCCAGTACTTC,CASSSGDLWETQYF
TRBD1,TRBJ2-1,TRBV11-2,few,TGTGCCAGCAGCCTACAGGGGCACAATGAGCAGTTCTTC,CASSLQGHNEQFF
.,TRBJ2-3,TRBV6-2/TRBV6-3,.,TGTGCCAGCAGCTCCCGACCCACAGATACGCAGTATTTT,CASSSRPTDTQYF
.,TRBJ2-5,TRBV5-4,few,TGTGCCAGCAGCCCGGAAGAGACCCAGTACTTC,CASSPEETQYF
TRBD1,TRBJ2-7,TRBV3-1,.,TGTGCCAGCAGCCAAGATACCGGGACAGGGGACGAGCAGTACTTC,CASSQDTGTGDEQYF
TRBD2,TRBJ2-3,TRBV9,.,TGTGCCAGCAGCGTCGGGACTAGCCGCACAGATACGCAGTATTTT,CASSVGTSRTDTQYF
.,TRBJ2-1,TRBV29-1,.,TGCAGCGTGGCATTCTCCTACAATGAGCAGTTCTTC,CSVAFSYNEQFF
.,TRBJ2-5,TRBV28,few,TGTGCCAGCAGTTCCTCCCTTTCGGTTCAAGAGACCCAGTACTTC,CASSSSLSVQETQYF
.,TRBJ2-3,TRBV13,.,TGTGCCAGCAGCTTAGTCGGCAGGGCTCCCGATACGCAGTATTTT,CASSLVGRAPDTQYF
.,TRBJ2-1,TRBV20-1,few,TGCAGTGCATCCGGGCTGGAAAGCTCCTACAATGAGCAGTTCTTC,CSASGLESSYNEQFF
.,TRBJ1-3,TRBV6-6,once,TGTGCCAGCAGTTACTCCACTCAGGGCGCTGGAAACACCATATATTTT,CASSYSTQGAGNTIYF
.,TRBJ2-5,TRBV24-1,.,TGTGCCACCAGTGATTCTGGGTTCCAAGAGACCCAGTACTTC,CATSDSGFQETQYF
TRBD2,TRBJ2-5,TRBV4-1,.,TGCGCCAGCAGCCAAGCGACTAGCGGGGCAAAGACCCAGTACTTC,CASSQATSGAKTQYF
.,TRBJ2-5,TRBV6-6,many,TGTGCCAGCAGAACAGGGTACCAAGAGACCCAGTACTTC,CASRTGYQETQYF
.,TRBJ2-1,TRBV7-6,few,TGTGCCTGCAGCTTAGGTGCGGCCGAGCAGTTCTTC,CACSLGAAEQFF
.,TRBJ2-7,TRBV21-1,once,TGTGCCCGGAACAGGGGGATGTACTTC,CARNRGMYF
.,TRBJ2-1,TRBV5-6,few,TGTGCCAGCAGCCCGCCGGCAGGGAAGGGTGAGCAGTTCTTC,CASSPPAGKGEQFF
.,TRBJ2-1,TRBV7-9,.,TGTGCCAGCAGTTACGAACCCACAGGAAACTACTACAATGAGCAGTTCTTC,CASSYEPTGNYYNEQFF
.,TRBJ2-6,TRBV4-3,few,TGCGCCAGCAGCCAAGTCGGTACGGTGTCTGGGGCCAACGTCCTGACTTTC,CASSQVGTVSGANVLTF